The rows below give T cell receptor beta chains drawn from one sample of a study of T cell repertoires in cytomegalovirus infection. TCRdb passed the reads through MiXCR, listing each CDR3 protein once. In the table there are 650,000 to 850,000 distinct CDR3 sequences, about 27% of which are singletons. What these receptors recognize is not known. The source was cultured CD8+ T cells from PBMCs, collected from culture after CMV antigen stimulation. The origin of the receptors is a human donor in good health (CMV status not recorded). Some clones in this sample may be carry-over from other donors' samples. Both conserved end residues are part of each CDR3. D genes are given only for firm matches. The size of a clone is reported for some rows only, either as once, few or many, or as a class for expanded clones.

TGTGCCAGCAGTTACTCGATGGGGGCTTACACCGGGGAGCTGTTTTTT CASSYSMGAYTGELFF TRBJ2-2 TRBV6-8 NA few
TGCAGCGGATACTCAGAAAAACTGTTTTTT CSGYSEKLFF TRBJ1-4 TRBV29-1 NA once
TGTGCCAGCAGACCCGACAGGCCCCAAGAGACCCAGTACTTC CASRPDRPQETQYF TRBJ2-5 TRBV7-2 NA many
TGTGCCAGCAGTTCCTATTCATTCAGGGACAGGGTGGATTCACCCCTCCACTTT CASSSYSFRDRVDSPLHF TRBJ1-6 TRBV27 TRBD1 few
TGTGCTAGCAGCTTAGTGCAAACGGGACAGGGGAAATTGAGTGAGCAGTTCTTC CASSLVQTGQGKLSEQFF TRBJ2-1 TRBV7-7 TRBD1 NA
TGTGCCAGCAGCGTAGACCAGGGTTACACCGGGGAGCTGTTTTTT CASSVDQGYTGELFF TRBJ2-2 TRBV9 NA NA
TGTGCCAGCAGTTACTCGATGGGGCCGAGCTCCTATAATTCACCCCTCCACTTT CASSYSMGPSSYNSPLHF TRBJ1-6 TRBV6-5 NA NA
TGCAGCGTTGAGAATGGGCTTGCGGGCCCTGAAGCTTTCTTT CSVENGLAGPEAFF TRBJ1-1 TRBV29-1 NA few
TGTGCCAGCGCTGGGAATACGCAGTATTTT CASAGNTQYF TRBJ2-3 TRBV9 NA few
TGTGCCAGCAGCCAAGAAACCGGGCCCACAGATACGCAGTATTTT CASSQETGPTDTQYF TRBJ2-3 TRBV4-2 NA few
TGTGCCAGCAGCTTAGTCCGGGACAGGGGCAGTACTGAAGCTTTCTTT CASSLVRDRGSTEAFF TRBJ1-1 TRBV7-9 TRBD1 NA
TGTGCCAGCACTGGGACAGCCCACTATGGCTACACCTTC CASTGTAHYGYTF TRBJ1-2 TRBV6-6 TRBD1 few
TGTGCCAGCAGCTTACCCGGGGGCGAGGGGAACACTGAAGCTTTCTTT CASSLPGGEGNTEAFF TRBJ1-1 TRBV7-9 NA few
TGTGCCAGCAGCCCTCGGACAGGACTAAACTATGGCTACACCTTC CASSPRTGLNYGYTF TRBJ1-2 TRBV7-2 TRBD1 many
TGCAGCGTTGACCGGGCCCCAACTCCAGATACGCAGTATTTT CSVDRAPTPDTQYF TRBJ2-3 TRBV29-1 NA few